This record looks at one T cell receptor beta chain sequence and its context. Its antigen is as yet unknown. In TCRdb, the multiplex PCR reads were re-called with MiXCR into one record per CDR3 protein. Among roughly 260,000 distinct CDR3 sequences listed, over 25% were seen once. This sample was taken from a study of breast tumors, draining lymph nodes, adjacent tissues. Study observations and caveats: The data were judged consistent with most tumor T cells coming from lymph node and expanding in tumor. Tumor T cell lymph node origin was a supported hypothesis, not proven. Luminal-like breast cancer showed significantly higher tumor–nontumor repertoire similarity than basal-like. Tumor repertoires ranked between lymph nodes and nontumor tissue in diversity, with V and J gene preferences.

Breast cancer patients provided tissue from their axillary draining lymph nodes. Germline V CDR1 and CDR2: SGHTS, YDEGEE. Trimming stripped 4 bases from V and 7 bases from J, with 12 bases between. The CDR3 runs 13 residues. The TCR originated in a female donor with breast cancer. Some clones in this sample may be carry-over from other donors' samples. Input material: axillary lymph node tissue. The genes are TRBV5-8 and TRBJ1-5; D possibly corresponds to TRBD1 (6 bases). Here the CDR3 reads CASSASQGQPQHF. CDR3 nucleotide sequence: TGTGCCAGCAGCGCGAGCCAGGGGCAGCCCCAGCATTTT.